This T cell receptor (beta chain) was obtained from a study of cytomegalovirus exposure and HLA in healthy donors (dated 2017 in TCRdb). Turning to the overall study: An earlier analysis of several hundred of the donors reported 276 Gb of sequence data and 117 million unique TCR beta sequences obtained from roughly 170 million T cells. To predict cytomegalovirus infection status, the study combined high-throughput TCR immunosequencing, statistical association of individual TCRs with disease status, and machine learning. Class I and class II HLA loci were covered by the typing at four-digit resolution. Among about 390 genotyped donors of the cohort, an average of around 240,000 unique TCR beta nucleotide sequences were sequenced per donor, around 20% of them non-productive. Alongside the repertoire data, information on donor age, sex, ethnicity and CMV serostatus was compiled. Approximately 310 gigabases of sequencing data and approximately 85 million unique TCR sequences were included in an early release covering about 600 HLA-typed donors. In an earlier analysis of 550 to 700 of the donors, high-throughput TCR beta sequencing was used to judge whether each TCR beta V gene segment behaved as functional or pseudogenic. Typing coverage differed by locus: A, B, C, DRB1 and DQB1 were typed in about 620-640 donors, DQA1 in 522, DPA1 in around 600, and DPB1 in 450 to 480. The later analysis used no new phenotypic data to find candidate immune exposures, relying instead on TCR beta sequences and their occurrence across donors. All discovery cohort repertoires had been generated on a single sequencing platform. Of the approximately 400 genotyped donors, approximately 82% fell in the genetic ancestry cluster associated with self-reported Caucasian donors. About five DR-DQ haplotypes were treated as single units for association and clustering because of strong linkage in the cohort. A later genetic analysis used genome-wide SNP genotypes for about 60% of the roughly 700 donors, treating that subset as a discovery cohort. In a later analysis, previously published TCR beta repertoires from 500 to 750 donors were re-analyzed and high-resolution HLA genotyping was added so that TCR occurrence patterns could be studied. The study aimed to test whether cataloging public T cell receptors could reveal signatures of past pathogen exposure. Besides the first cohort of roughly 700 subjects, a separate validation cohort made up of 120 or so different subjects was used. Using immunosequencing, the study profiled T cell repertoires from 500 to 800 subjects and related those repertoires to cytomegalovirus serostatus. The research as a whole found: A later genetic analysis associated a missense DCLRE1C variant with V-gene and J-gene trimming of TCR beta chains, and an independent cohort replicated the association. Linkage disequilibrium might explain the correlated functional status among segregating V segments, but an unknown experimental factor could not be ruled out. Because HLA typing was unavailable for some donors at each locus, only the typed subset was used in association tests. Because counts were too low, roughly 16 rarely observed V segments, including chromosome 9 orphons, were excluded from the earlier analysis of 587 of the donors. In both the original and validation cohorts, the classifier was reported to diagnose cytomegalovirus status with high specificity and sensitivity. Strong co-occurrence of HLA alleles, especially DR and DQ, made assigning TCR associations to individual alleles difficult. Some IMGT-functional V segments, including TRBV6-2 and TRBV6-3, could not be distinguished by the 87-base-pair reads and were therefore excluded. Roughly uniform sequencing depth across donors was assumed in presence/absence analyses, although this assumption may not hold. Only TCR beta chains were sequenced in this cohort, and the absence of alpha or paired-chain data limited detectable features. The study gave a list of some 150 TCR beta chains associated with cytomegalovirus. Compared with equally common non-associated chains, HLA-associated TCR beta chains in a later analysis were more clonally expanded and had lower generation probabilities. A further reported finding was that TCR beta sequences accurately predicted the HLA-A and HLA-B alleles for most subjects in the first cohort. The sequencing pipeline was judged likely to have produced a cluster of highly shared sequence variants as a technical artifact. Most CMV-associated TCR beta chains appeared to be HLA-restricted in a later analysis, and the HLA associations seemed to be driven largely by CMV exposure. In a later analysis, several top co-occurrence clusters were reported to appear linked to parvovirus B19, influenza, CMV and Epstein-Barr virus. A few of the identified cytomegalovirus-associated TCR beta chains were confirmed in vitro to be specific for cytomegalovirus antigens. Across donors, most TCR sequences were observed very rarely, whereas some public TCRs were present in many individuals. An earlier analysis of 450 to 750 of the donors showed that most TCR beta V segments appeared in productive rearrangements either about 87% or about 30% of the time, which broadly matched IMGT annotations. According to the authors, the approach could potentially be generalized to other disease states and immunological phenotypes. Compared with the approximately 670-donor mean, donors in an Asian-associated ancestry cluster had fewer N-insertions in productive TCRs, according to a later genetic analysis. CMV serostatus was the only immune exposure information available for the cohort. In a later analysis, the rate of TCR association differed among HLA loci, with DRB1 alleles having the most associated TCRs and HLA-C alleles having the fewest. Specific HLA alleles were associated with 15,000 to 20,000 TCR beta sequences at a false discovery rate of 0.05 in a later analysis.

Library preparation employed the immunoSEQ multiplex PCR assay. The multiplex PCR relied on a mix of 60 forward primers for TCR Vbeta segments and 13 reverse primers for TCR Jbeta segments. A multiplex PCR assay on genomic DNA amplified the CDR3 region of rearranged TCR beta genes. Amplified TCR beta libraries were sequenced as 87-base-pair reads on the Illumina HiSeq System. For the original study's pipeline: Across the roughly 640 repertoires, a later analysis counted approximately 75 million unique TCR beta chains, 8.5 million to 12 million of which were shared by at least two donors. Raw reads were error-corrected and collapsed into unique sequences by a nearest-neighbor algorithm in which closely related sequences were merged to remove PCR and sequencing errors. To assign V, D and J gene segments, CDR3 sequences were aligned to IMGT reference sequences. For a sequence to be retained, at least a six-nucleotide match to both a V gene segment and a J gene segment was required. A rearrangement counted as productive if the CDR3 had no stop codons and remained in frame with V and J, and every other rearrangement counted as non-productive. Following IMGT convention, CDR3 was defined as the stretch from the second conserved V-encoded cysteine to the conserved J-encoded phenylalanine. In an earlier analysis of more than 550 of the donors, sequences lacking an unambiguous match to a single V gene segment were excluded. An earlier analysis of a few hundred of the donors called V segments functional above 56.7% productive rearrangements and segregating when the between-donor standard deviation exceeded 5%. A statistical classification framework was built for diagnosing cytomegalovirus status from the catalog of TCR beta chain sequences. A later analysis assigned V and J genes by comparing TCR nucleotide sequences with IMGT/GENE-DB human TR gene sequences. A later analysis assigned CDR3 sequences and most-parsimonious VDJ recombination scenarios with the TCRdist pipeline. A later analysis defined each TCR beta chain by its CDR3 amino acid sequence plus V-gene family, and excluded reads lacking a unique V-gene family. In a later analysis, 500 to 700 highly shared, low-generation-probability nucleotide sequences were removed to address suspected cross-contamination and a sequencing artifact. In a later analysis, a clonal expansion index for each public chain was calculated from normalized within-repertoire ranks of inferred template counts. In a later analysis, generation probabilities were computed with a VDJ recombination model fitted to out-of-frame rearrangements, and the resulting probabilities were checked against IGoR. A later analysis scored TCR-TCR, TCR-HLA and TCR-CMV co-occurrence with hypergeometric tests, applying a repertoire-size bias correction to TCR pairs. To estimate false discovery rates, a later analysis permuted the HLA or CMV assignments 20 times. A later analysis grouped co-occurring TCRs with DBSCAN, adding TCRdist sequence similarity when clustering within HLA-allele-positive subsets. Co-occurrence clustering excluded repertoires with fewer than 30,000 or more than 120,000 public chains, plus five with anomalous nucleotide sharing. The clones in this table, taken by TCRdb from immuneACCESS, are in-frame only. Not every clone is retained; where verified, under half of the shortfall comes from an unresolved V gene, and the cause of the rest is unknown. The V and J calls and the clone size are those of that table, but D and trimming were determined from the DNA. In this sample the table shows about 150,000 clones, roughly 80% of which occur a single time. More than 1.3% of the sample is taken by the ten largest.

Comment on this clone: The clone's antigen remains unknown. Its ends do not fully match the called genes, so a read error is possible.

The cohort consisted of hundreds of healthy bone marrow donors. At the time of sampling, every cohort member was nominally healthy, though immune exposures that went unrecorded were likely present. The donor was CMV seronegative and was included in the group of hundreds of seronegative cohort members. Every donor gave a peripheral blood sample, and the peripheral blood mononuclear cells from that sample were used for TCR beta sequencing. The Qiagen DNeasy Blood Extraction Kit was used to extract genomic DNA from the blood cell samples. From its cysteine to its phenylalanine, the CDR3 spans 14 amino acids. Only the CDR3 portion is preserved as DNA: 42 bases, with reading frame beginning at the first base. Based on the germline V gene, the CDR1 and CDR2 sequences are KGHSH and LQKENI.

This clonotype was obtained from a male donor in good health and CMV-seronegative. Source material: PBMCs. The receptor chain draws on TRBV18 and TRBJ2-1; TRBD2 aligns with 8 central bases. Here the CDR3 is given as CASPPRGGYNEQFF. The DNA reads TGTGCCAGCCCACCACGCGGGGGGTACAATGAGCAGTTCTTC.